The 23 T cell receptor beta chains in this list originate from one sample, sequenced in a study of blood T cell repertoires in COVID-19. Repertoires were generated with immunoSEQ multiplex PCR, while TCRdb's copy carries only in-frame clones and drops some. The sample shows fewer than 85,000 clones, roughly 70% of them seen only once. Sequences were obtained from peripheral blood. Source of these receptors: a human donor with acute or convalescent COVID-19. The donor label of this sample is uncertain.

This clone has only a few counts. The rearrangement uses TRBV24-1 and TRBJ1-5; D is perhaps TRBD1 (6 bases). CDR1 KGHDR and CDR2 SFDVKD come from the germline V gene. V dropped 10 bases and J dropped 5 bases, with 14 bases sitting between them. The length of the CDR3 is 13 residues. CDR3 DNA sequence: TGTGCCACAGTACAGGGTGAGGATCAGCCCCAGCATTTT. It yields the protein CATVQGEDQPQHF.

The chain uses TRBV10-1 and TRBJ2-6, with 9 bases matching TRBD1. This CDR3 is built from 16 residues. Trimming removed 4 bases from V and 0 bases from J; junction bases left unmatched: 1. Germline loops: CDR1 WNHNN, CDR2 SYGVQD (reference sequence). The CDR3: CASSGTGASGANVLTF. CDR3 DNA sequence: TGCGCCAGCAGTGGGACAGGGGCCTCTGGGGCCAACGTCCTGACTTTC.

The CDR3 DNA is TGTGCCAGTAGTAGCCCAGGGGGCGCCCGGACAGATACGCAGTATTTT. Its protein is CASSSPGGARTDTQYF. V usage is TRBV19 and J usage is TRBJ2-3; TRBD1 matches 8 bases. Germline V CDR1 and CDR2: LNHDA, SQIVND (reference sequence). V shed 4 bases and J 3 bases; nucleotides not matched to a gene: 9. This CDR3 is built from 16 residues.

The chain carries TRBV18 and TRBJ2-1; the match to TRBD1 covers 7 bases. CDR3 length equals 15 residues. Trimming cost V 6 bases and J 7 bases; bases outside gene matches: 12. CDR1 and CDR2 from the germline V gene are KGHSH and LQKENI. CDR3 DNA: TGTGCCAGCTCCCCCGAGACAGGGCTGGTAAATGAGCAGTTCTTC. Translating it yields CASSPETGLVNEQFF. The full variable domain, completed using reference TRBV18 and TRBJ2-1, is NAGVMQNPRHLVRRRGQEARLRCSPMKGHSHVYWYRQLPEEGLKFMVYLQKENIIDESGMPKERFSAEFPKEGPSILRIQQVVRGDSAAYFCASSPETGLVNEQFFGPGTRLTVL.

This clone came up a few times. The rearrangement uses TRBV9 and TRBJ1-2; TRBD1 matches 12 bases. J was trimmed by 4 bases and V by 8 bases; bases with no gene match: 6. In germline, CDR1 is SGDLS, CDR2 YYNGEE. This CDR3 contains 14 residues. The CDR3 DNA reads as TGTGCCAGTACCGGGACAGGGGGCACCTATGGCTACACCTTC. This codes for CASTGTGGTYGYTF.

V is TRBV28 and J is TRBJ2-3, with D possibly being TRBD1 (5 bases). V gave up 8 bases and J gave up 2 bases, with 14 bases separating them. Germline V lookup: CDR1 MDHEN, CDR2 SYDVKM. The CDR3 is 14 amino acids. In DNA, the CDR3 is TGTGCCAGCGGCCCTCCAGGGTCCACAGATACGCAGTATTTT. Translation gives CASGPPGSTDTQYF.

The genes are TRBV10-3 and TRBJ2-5, with D tentatively TRBD1 (6 bases). From germline, CDR1 is ENHRY and CDR2 SYGVKD. The ends were cut back, 4 bases at V and 7 bases at J, with 13 bases in the middle. This CDR3 contains 13 residues. The CDR3 DNA follows: TGTGCCATCAGTGTTGGGGGCTTTGGGACCCAGTACTTC. As protein: CAISVGGFGTQYF.

The gene calls are TRBV2 and TRBJ1-6, with a tentative D call TRBD1 (6 bases). This CDR3 is 15 amino acids long. Germline values: CDR1 SNHLY, CDR2 FYNNEI. V lost 7 bases and J 4 bases, leaving 14 bases between the germline ends. The CDR3 region has the DNA TGTGCCAGCACCGGACAGCTGGGGTATAATTCACCCCTCCACTTT. This encodes CASTGQLGYNSPLHF. The full variable domain, its missing parts supplied by reference TRBV2 and TRBJ1-6, is EPEVTQTPSHQVTQMGQEVILRCVPISNHLYFYWYRQILGQKVEFLVSFYNNEISEKSEIFDDQFSVERPDGSNFTLKIRSTKLEDSAMYFCASTGQLGYNSPLHFGNGTRLTVT.

The rearrangement links TRBV19 to TRBJ1-1, with D possibly being TRBD1 (6 bases). CDR1 is LNHDA and CDR2 is SQIVND in the germline V gene (reference sequence). V was shortened by 1 base and J by 1 base, with 10 bases between the two germline ends. This CDR3 is 15 amino acids long. The CDR3 bases are TGTGCCAGTAGTATAGGCCCAGGGGCGAACACTGAAGCTTTCTTT. Amino acids: CASSIGPGANTEAFF. The full variable domain, in which reference TRBV19 and TRBJ1-1 provide the parts outside the CDR3, is DGGITQSPKYLFRKEGQNVTLSCEQNLNHDAMYWYRQDPGQGLRLIYYSQIVNDFQKGDIAEGYSVSREKKESFPLTVTSAQKNPTAFYLCASSIGPGANTEAFFGQGTRLTVV.

Notes on this clone: The same CDR3 is also encoded by other DNA sequences in this sample. The CDR3 DNA reads as TGTGCCAGCTCACCACGGGGCGGCTACGAGCAGTACGTC. Its translation: CASSPRGGYEQYV. The chain joins TRBV18 to TRBJ2-7, with D maybe TRBD1 (5 bases). This CDR3 is built from 13 residues. V lost 1 base, J lost 3 bases, and 7 bases lay in between. The germline V gene has CDR1 KGHSH and CDR2 LQKENI.

This chain links TRBV24-1 with TRBJ1-5; TRBD1 is a possible D gene (5 bases). CDR1 is KGHDR and CDR2 is SFDVKD in the germline V gene. The CDR3 contains 12 residues. The ends were cut back, 12 bases at V and 3 bases at J, with 11 bases in the middle. The CDR3 here is CALGHFNQPQHF. Written as DNA, the CDR3 is TGTGCCCTTGGACATTTCAATCAGCCCCAGCATTTT.

The rearrangement links TRBV7-9 to TRBJ2-1; 10 bases fit TRBD1. Germline lookup yields CDR1 SEHNR and CDR2 FQNEAQ (reference sequence). The junction had 0 bases not matched to a gene; V was cut back by 5 bases and J by 8 bases. There are 12 residues in the CDR3. The CDR3 nucleotides are TGTGCCAGCAGCGGGACAGGGGATGAGCAGTTCTTC. It codes for CASSGTGDEQFF.

The chain uses TRBV6-5 and TRBJ2-7; tentative D call: TRBD2 (6 bases). The CDR3 extends over 14 amino acids. Between the trimmed V and J ends, which lost 2 bases and 3 bases, there was a span of 11 bases. Germline V gene data show CDR1 as MNHEY and CDR2 as SVGAGI. CDR3 protein: CASSYAGTDYEQYF. CDR3 coding DNA: TGTGCCAGCAGTTACGCAGGGACTGACTACGAGCAGTACTTC.

The chain has TRBV27 and TRBJ2-7; 8 nucleotides agree with TRBD1. J gave up 4 bases and V 5 bases, and 4 bases lay outside the gene matches. From germline, CDR1 is MNHEY and CDR2 SMNVEV (reference sequence). This CDR3 is built from 13 residues. The CDR3 DNA is TGTGCCAGCAGTCGCCGGGACAGGTACGAGCAGTACTTC. This translates into CASSRRDRYEQYF.

The chain recombines TRBV7-6 with TRBJ2-5; a possible D gene is TRBD2 (6 bases). V was clipped by 1 base and J by 1 base, with 16 bases between them. CDR3 length equals 17 residues. Germline CDR1 SGHVS, CDR2 FNYEAQ. This chain's CDR3 is CASSLGPRLGGQETQYF. The CDR3 DNA follows: TGTGCCAGCAGCTTAGGACCCCGACTCGGGGGCCAAGAGACCCAGTACTTC.

J is TRBJ2-3 and V is TRBV6-1; 7 nucleotides align to TRBD2. Germline CDR1 reads MNHNS; CDR2 reads SASEGT. This CDR3 has 13 amino acids. V gave up 2 bases and J gave up 10 bases; unmatched junction bases: 6. CDR3 nucleotide sequence: TGTGCCAGCAGTGAACTGGGGGAGGGCCCGCAGTATTTT. Translating it yields CASSELGEGPQYF.

This chain links TRBV5-1 with TRBJ1-1; TRBD1 might be the D (5 bases). V was trimmed by 1 base and J by 7 bases, leaving 11 bases between them. Per the germline V gene, CDR1 is SGHRS and CDR2 is YFSETQ. The CDR3 covers 13 residues. CDR3 bases: TGCGCCAGCAGCTTGACAGGATTAATTGAAGCTTTCTTT. Protein sequence: CASSLTGLIEAFF.

This chain connects TRBV4-2 to TRBJ2-1; no clear D. CDR3 size: 12 residues. V lost 4 bases, J lost 6 bases, and 7 bases lay in between. Looked up from germline, CDR1 is LGHNA and CDR2 is YNFKEQ. The CDR3 region is CASSPFGNEQFF. The CDR3 region has the DNA TGTGCCAGCAGCCCTTTCGGCAATGAGCAGTTCTTC.

In DNA, the CDR3 is TGTGCCAGCAGCTCGACAGGCAGCACAGATACGCAGTATTTT. This translates into CASSSTGSTDTQYF. This chain links TRBV7-2 with TRBJ2-3; maybe TRBD1 (6 bases). Germline lookup yields CDR1 SGHTA and CDR2 FQGNSA. Trimming took 4 bases from V and 0 from J, leaving 8 bases between them. This CDR3 has 14 residues.

This rearrangement joins TRBV15 to TRBJ2-1; TRBD2 matches 7 bases. CDR1 is LNHNV and CDR2 is YYDKDF in the germline V gene (reference sequence). Germline trimming cut 2 bases from V and 4 bases from J; bases unmatched to any gene: 5. The length of the CDR3 is 15 residues. In DNA form, the CDR3 reads TGTGCCACCAGCAGACCCGGGACTATATACAATGAGCAGTTCTTC. Translation: CATSRPGTIYNEQFF.

The J gene is TRBJ1-1, the V gene TRBV5-1, with 8 bases matching TRBD1. V shed 2 bases, J shed 4 bases, and the junction held 4 bases outside the gene matches. The CDR3 sequence is 14 residues long. In germline, CDR1 is SGHRS, CDR2 YFSETQ. CDR3 sequence: CASSFKTGGTEAFF. The CDR3 DNA is TGCGCCAGCAGCTTTAAAACAGGGGGCACTGAAGCTTTCTTT.

This chain connects TRBV27 to TRBJ2-1; 11 nucleotides match TRBD1. There are 15 residues in the CDR3. Germline V lookup: CDR1 MNHEY, CDR2 SMNVEV (reference sequence). Trimming removed 5 bases from V and 2 bases from J; junction bases left unmatched: 2. This CDR3 is CASSQDRGPYNEQFF. Written as DNA, the CDR3 is TGTGCCAGCAGTCAGGACAGGGGGCCCTACAATGAGCAGTTCTTC.

V is TRBV28 and J is TRBJ1-4; 7 bases map to TRBD1. Germline values: CDR1 MDHEN, CDR2 SYDVKM. This CDR3 contains 14 residues. The trim removed 7 bases at V and 5 bases at J, leaving 7 bases unmatched. The CDR3 DNA sequence: TGTGCCAGCAAATTTGGACAGGTCAATGAAAAACTGTTTTTT. Protein: CASKFGQVNEKLFF.